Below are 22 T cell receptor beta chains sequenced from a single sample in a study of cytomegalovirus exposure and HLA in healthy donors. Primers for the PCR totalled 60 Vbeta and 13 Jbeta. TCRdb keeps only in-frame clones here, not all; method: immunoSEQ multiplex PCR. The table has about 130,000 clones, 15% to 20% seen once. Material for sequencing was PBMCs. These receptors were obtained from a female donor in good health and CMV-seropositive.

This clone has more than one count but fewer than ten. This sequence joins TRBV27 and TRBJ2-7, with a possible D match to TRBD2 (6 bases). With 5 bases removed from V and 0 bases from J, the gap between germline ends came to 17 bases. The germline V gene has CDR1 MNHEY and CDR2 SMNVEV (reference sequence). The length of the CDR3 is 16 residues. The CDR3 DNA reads TGTGCCAGCAGTCAGCGAGCGGGCTTTGGCTCCTACGAGCAGTACTTC. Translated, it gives CASSQRAGFGSYEQYF.

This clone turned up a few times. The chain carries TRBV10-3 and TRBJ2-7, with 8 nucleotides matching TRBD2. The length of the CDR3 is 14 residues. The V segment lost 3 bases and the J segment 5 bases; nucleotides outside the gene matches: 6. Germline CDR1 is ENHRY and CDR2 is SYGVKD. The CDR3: CAISEGTRWNEQYF. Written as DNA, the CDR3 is TGTGCCATCAGTGAAGGGACTAGGTGGAACGAGCAGTACTTC.

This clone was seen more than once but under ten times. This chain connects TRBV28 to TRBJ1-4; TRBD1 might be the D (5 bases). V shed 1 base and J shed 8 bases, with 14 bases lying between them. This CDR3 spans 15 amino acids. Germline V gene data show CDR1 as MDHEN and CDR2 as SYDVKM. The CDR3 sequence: CASSLLPGVGEKLFF. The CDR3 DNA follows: TGTGCCAGCAGTTTATTACCGGGGGTTGGCGAAAAACTGTTTTTT.

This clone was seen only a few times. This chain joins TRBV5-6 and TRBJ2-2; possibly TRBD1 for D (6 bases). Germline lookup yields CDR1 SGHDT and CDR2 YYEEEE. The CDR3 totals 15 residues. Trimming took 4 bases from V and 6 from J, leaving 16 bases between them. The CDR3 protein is CASSLERTAPGELFF. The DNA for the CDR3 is TGTGCCAGCAGCCTGGAAAGGACAGCCCCCGGGGAGCTGTTTTTT.

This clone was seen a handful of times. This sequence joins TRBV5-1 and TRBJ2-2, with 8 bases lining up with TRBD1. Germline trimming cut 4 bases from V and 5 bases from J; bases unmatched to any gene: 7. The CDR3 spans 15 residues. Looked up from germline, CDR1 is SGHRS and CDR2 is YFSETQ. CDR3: CASSPGTGGTGELFF. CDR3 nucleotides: TGCGCCAGCAGCCCCGGGACAGGTGGGACCGGGGAGCTGTTTTTT.

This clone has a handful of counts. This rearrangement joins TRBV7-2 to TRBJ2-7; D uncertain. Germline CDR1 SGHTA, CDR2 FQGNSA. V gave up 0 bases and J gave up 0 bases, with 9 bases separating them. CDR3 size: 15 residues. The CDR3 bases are TGTGCCAGCAGCTTAGCCGACACAAGCTCCTACGAGCAGTACTTC. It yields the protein CASSLADTSSYEQYF.

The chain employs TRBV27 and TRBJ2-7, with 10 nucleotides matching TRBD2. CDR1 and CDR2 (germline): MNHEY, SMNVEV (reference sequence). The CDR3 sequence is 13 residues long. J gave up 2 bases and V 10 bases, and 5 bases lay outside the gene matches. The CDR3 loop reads CAIRLAGTYEQYF. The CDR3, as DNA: TGTGCCATCAGACTAGCGGGTACCTACGAGCAGTACTTC.

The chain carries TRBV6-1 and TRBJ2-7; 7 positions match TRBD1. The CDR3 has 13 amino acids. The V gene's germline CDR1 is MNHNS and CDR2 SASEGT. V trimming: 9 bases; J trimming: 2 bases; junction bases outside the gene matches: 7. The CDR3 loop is CASKDRVAYEQYF. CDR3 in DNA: TGTGCCAGTAAAGACAGGGTCGCCTACGAGCAGTACTTC.

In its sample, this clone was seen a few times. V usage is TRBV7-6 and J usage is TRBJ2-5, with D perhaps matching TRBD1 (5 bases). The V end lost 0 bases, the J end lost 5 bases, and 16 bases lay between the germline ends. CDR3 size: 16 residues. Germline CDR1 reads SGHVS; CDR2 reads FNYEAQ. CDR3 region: CASSLARDFLMETQYF. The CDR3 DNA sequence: TGTGCCAGCAGCTTAGCCAGGGATTTTCTTATGGAGACCCAGTACTTC.

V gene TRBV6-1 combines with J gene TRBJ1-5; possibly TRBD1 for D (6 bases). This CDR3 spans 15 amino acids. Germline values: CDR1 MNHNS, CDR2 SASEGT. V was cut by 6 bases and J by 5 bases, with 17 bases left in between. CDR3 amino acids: CASRTGHLGDQPQHF. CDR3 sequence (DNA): TGTGCCAGCAGGACGGGACATTTAGGCGATCAGCCCCAGCATTTT.

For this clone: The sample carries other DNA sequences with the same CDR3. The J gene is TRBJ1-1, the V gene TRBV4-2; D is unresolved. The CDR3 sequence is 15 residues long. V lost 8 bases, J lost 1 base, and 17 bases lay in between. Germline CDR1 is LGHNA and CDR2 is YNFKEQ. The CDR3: CASRNTDSANTEAFF. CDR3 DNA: TGTGCCAGCCGAAACACGGACTCCGCGAACACTGAAGCTTTCTTT.

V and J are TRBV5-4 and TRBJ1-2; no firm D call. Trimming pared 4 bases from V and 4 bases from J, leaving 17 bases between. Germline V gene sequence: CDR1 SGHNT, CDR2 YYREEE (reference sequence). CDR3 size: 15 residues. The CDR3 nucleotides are TGTGCCAGCAGCCAGAATATTGATGGAGTCTATGGCTACACCTTC. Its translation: CASSQNIDGVYGYTF.

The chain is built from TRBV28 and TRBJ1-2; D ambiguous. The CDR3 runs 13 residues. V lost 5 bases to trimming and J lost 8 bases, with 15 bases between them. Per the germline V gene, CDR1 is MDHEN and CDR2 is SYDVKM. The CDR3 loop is CASSPIRSAGYTF. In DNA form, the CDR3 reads TGTGCCAGCAGTCCTATACGTTCCGCGGGCTACACCTTC.

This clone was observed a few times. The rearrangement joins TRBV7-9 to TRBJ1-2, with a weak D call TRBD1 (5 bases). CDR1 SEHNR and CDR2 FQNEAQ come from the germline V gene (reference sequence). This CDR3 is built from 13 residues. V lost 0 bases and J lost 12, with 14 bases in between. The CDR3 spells CASSLAFGGRDTF. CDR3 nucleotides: TGTGCCAGCAGCTTAGCATTCGGGGGACGGGACACCTTC. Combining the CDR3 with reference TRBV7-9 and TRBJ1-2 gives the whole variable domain DTGVSQNPRHKITKRGQNVTFRCDPISEHNRLYWYRQTLGQGPEFLTYFQNEAQLEKSRLLSDRFSAERPKGSFSTLEIQRTEQGDSAMYLCASSLAFGGRDTFGSGTRLTVV.

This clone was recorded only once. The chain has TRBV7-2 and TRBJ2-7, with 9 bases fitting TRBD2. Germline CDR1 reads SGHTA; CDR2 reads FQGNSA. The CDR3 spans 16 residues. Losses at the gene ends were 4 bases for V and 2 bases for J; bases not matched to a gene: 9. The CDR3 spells CASSSRSGGPTYEQYF. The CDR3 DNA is TGTGCCAGCAGCTCCCGTAGCGGGGGCCCCACCTACGAGCAGTACTTC. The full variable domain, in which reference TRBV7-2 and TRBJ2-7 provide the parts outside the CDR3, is GAGVSQSPSNKVTEKGKDVELRCDPISGHTALYWYRQSLGQGLEFLIYFQGNSAPDKSGLPSDRFSAERTGGSVSTLTIQRTQQEDSAVYLCASSSRSGGPTYEQYFGPGTRLTVT.

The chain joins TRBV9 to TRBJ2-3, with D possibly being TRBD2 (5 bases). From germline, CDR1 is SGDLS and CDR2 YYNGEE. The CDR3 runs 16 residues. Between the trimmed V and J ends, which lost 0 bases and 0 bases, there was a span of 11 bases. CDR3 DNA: TGTGCCAGCAGCGTAGGAGCTAGCCCCAGCACAGATACGCAGTATTTT. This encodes CASSVGASPSTDTQYF.

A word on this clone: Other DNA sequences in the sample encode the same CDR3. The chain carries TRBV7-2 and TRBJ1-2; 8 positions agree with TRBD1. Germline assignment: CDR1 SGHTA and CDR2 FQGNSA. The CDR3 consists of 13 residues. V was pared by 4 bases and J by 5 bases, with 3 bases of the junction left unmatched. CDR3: CASSSGQGYGYTF. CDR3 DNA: TGTGCCAGCAGCTCAGGACAGGGTTATGGCTACACCTTC.

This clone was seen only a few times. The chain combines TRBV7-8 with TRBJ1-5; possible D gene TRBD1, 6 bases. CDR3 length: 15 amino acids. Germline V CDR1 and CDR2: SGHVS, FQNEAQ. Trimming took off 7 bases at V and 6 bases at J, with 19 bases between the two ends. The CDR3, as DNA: TGTGCCAGCAATAGGGGGTTGGGGGCGACTCAGCCCCAGCATTTT. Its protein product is CASNRGLGATQPQHF.

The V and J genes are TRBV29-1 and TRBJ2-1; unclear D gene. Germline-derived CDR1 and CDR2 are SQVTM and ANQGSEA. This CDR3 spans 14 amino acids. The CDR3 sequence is CSLGRHAIYNEQFF. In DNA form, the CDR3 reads TGCAGTCTTGGGCGCCACGCCATATACAATGAGCAGTTCTTC.

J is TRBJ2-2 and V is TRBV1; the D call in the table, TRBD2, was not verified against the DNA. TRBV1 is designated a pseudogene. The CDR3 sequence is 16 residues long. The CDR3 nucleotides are TGCACCAGCAGAATAGCTAGCGGGGGGAACACCGGGGAGCTGTTTTTT. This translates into CTSRIASGGNTGELFF.

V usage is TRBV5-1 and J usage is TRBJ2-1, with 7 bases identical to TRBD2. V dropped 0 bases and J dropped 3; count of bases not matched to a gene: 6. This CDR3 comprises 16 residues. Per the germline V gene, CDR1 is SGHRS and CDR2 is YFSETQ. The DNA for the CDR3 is TGCGCCAGCAGCTTGGGCCTAGCGGATCTCTACAATGAGCAGTTCTTC. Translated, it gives CASSLGLADLYNEQFF.

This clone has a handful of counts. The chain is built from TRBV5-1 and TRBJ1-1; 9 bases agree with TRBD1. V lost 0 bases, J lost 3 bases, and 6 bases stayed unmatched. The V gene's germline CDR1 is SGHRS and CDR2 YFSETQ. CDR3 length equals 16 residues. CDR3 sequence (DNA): TGCGCCAGCAGCTTGGCCGGGACAGGGTACCACACTGAAGCTTTCTTT. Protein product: CASSLAGTGYHTEAFF.